The present entry profiles one T cell receptor beta chain with its context. No antigen is known for it. This entry comes from a study of Ad26.COV2.S vaccination and SARS-CoV-2 variants. Overall study context: Donor participated within the Ad26.COV2.S arm of the COV1001 trial. Once or twice, 56 days apart, Ad26.COV2.S was delivered intramuscularly. Study-level points and caveats: Total T cell responses may have been underestimated by the TCR breadth and depth analyses.

The treatment denotes: over 15 received Ad26.COV2.S at low or high dose, single or two shots; 5 received placebo; per-sample allocation not given. The investigators took samples on day 63 after the first vaccine or placebo injection. Donor was an adult aged 18-55 years in Boston. The method was immunoSEQ multiplex PCR; TCRdb's version includes in-frame clones alone and lacks a portion of them. Of 240,000 or so clones detected, 88% appear once; the ten largest clones hold about 10%. Trimming shortened V by 3 bases and J by 5 bases, and 18 bases separated the two germline ends. In germline, CDR1 is SGHKS, CDR2 YYEKEE (reference sequence). The CDR3 loop spans 15 amino acids.

The sequence came from a person between 18 and 65 years old who received the Ad26.COV2.S COVID-19 vaccine or a placebo. The chain joins TRBV5-5 to TRBJ2-7; possibly TRBD1 for D (6 bases). The material was peripheral blood, obtained in a trial of Ad26.COV2.S vaccine versus placebo. As DNA, the CDR3 is TGTGCCAGCAGCTACCGCGGACAGCCGAGGAACGAGCAGTACTTC. This translates into CASSYRGQPRNEQYF.